Given below is one T cell receptor beta chain in context. In germline, CDR1 is SGHAT, CDR2 FQNNGV. Trimming pared 7 bases from V and 7 bases from J, leaving 17 bases between. The CDR3 spans 13 residues. This sample is part of a study of blood T cell repertoires in COVID-19. Overall study context: The United States, Italy and Spain supplied acute and convalescent COVID-19 samples. In each case, the material was cDNA or gDNA derived from T cells, B-cell-depleted T cells, or PBMCs.

Using immunoSEQ multiplex PCR, the repertoire was profiled, and TCRdb retains in-frame clones only, with some absent. The sample lists about 140,000 clones, 84% seen once, with less than 4% in the top ten. Participant age was about 18 to 89 years, and participants resided in fewer than 30 US areas. Membership in each cohort depended on participant-reported clinical history. This receptor was identified in a woman aged 50 to 65 with acute COVID-19. The sequenced material came from PBMCs or T cells enriched from blood (not recorded which). The chain couples TRBV11-2 to TRBJ2-7; TRBD2 might be the D (6 bases). CDR3 region: CASTPPGRYEQYF. DNA for the CDR3: TGTGCCAGCACTCCGCCAGGGAGGTATGAGCAGTACTTC.